The TCR beta chain described here comes from a study of Ad26.COV2.S vaccination and SARS-CoV-2 variants. Study results and caveats: Post-vaccination breadth of spike-specific CD8+ and CD4+ T cell responses was reportedly substantial. Vaccinees and placebo recipients showed similar non-spike TCR breadth. Possible underestimation of total T cell responses by the TCR breadth and depth analyses was noted.

The length of the CDR3 is 16 residues. V was cut by 5 bases and J by 2 bases, with 19 bases left in between. The germline V gene encodes CDR1 KGHSH and CDR2 LQKENI. Profiling relied on immunoSEQ multiplex PCR, and the TCRdb table lists in-frame clones only, not all of them. The repertoire includes 440,000 or so clones, around 93% of them detected once, and more than 1.5% sits in the top ten. Described treatment: roughly 20 received Ad26.COV2.S at low or high dose, single or two shots; about 5 received placebo; per-sample allocation not given. The samples were gathered on day 63 after the first injection of vaccine or placebo. On this clone itself: Antigen specificity is unknown.

The starting material was peripheral blood, obtained in a trial of Ad26.COV2.S vaccine versus placebo. The receptor was isolated from a person between 18 and 65 years old who received the Ad26.COV2.S COVID-19 vaccine or a placebo. The gene calls are TRBV18 and TRBJ2-7, with TRBD2 as a possible D gene (6 bases). Written as DNA, the CDR3 is TGTGCCAGCTCAGGAACGCCCGGGACTCTTCCCTACGAGCAGTACTTC. Translated, it gives CASSGTPGTLPYEQYF. The whole variable domain, filled in from reference TRBV18 and TRBJ2-7, reads NAGVMQNPRHLVRRRGQEARLRCSPMKGHSHVYWYRQLPEEGLKFMVYLQKENIIDESGMPKERFSAEFPKEGPSILRIQQVVRGDSAAYFCASSGTPGTLPYEQYFGPGTRLTVT.